These T cell receptor beta chains were read from a single sample in a study of regulatory T cells in long-lasting Graves disease. Each CDR3 protein gets one entry after TCRdb re-called the multiplex PCR reads with MiXCR. The repertoire holds 550,000 to 700,000 distinct CDR3 sequences, roughly a sixth seen once, with around 11% in the top ten. This sample also belongs to another study, concerning T cells in Graves' hyperthyroidism and ophthalmopathy.

Sequencing used peripheral blood mononuclear cells (PBMCs), obtained at new diagnosis, from a patient treated with antithyroid drugs. The origin of the receptors is a man between 18 and 35 years old with Graves disease. CDR3s include the opening cysteine and the closing phenylalanine or tryptophan. The D gene is left open where the match is weak. The size field is filled for only some rows; it gives once, few, many or a size class.

TRBV11-2	TRBJ2-1	-	many	TGTGCCAGCAGCGCCCTCAATGAGCAGTTCTTC	CASSALNEQFF
TRBV6-2/TRBV6-3	TRBJ2-7	-	many	TGTGCCAGCAGTTACTCCGGGGCAGGTGGACCCTACGAGCAGTACTTC	CASSYSGAGGPYEQYF
TRBV20-1	TRBJ2-7	-	few	TGCAGTGCTAGAGACTCCGGGACGGACAGCGAGCAGTACTTC	CSARDSGTDSEQYF
TRBV6-5	TRBJ2-5	TRBD1	-	TGTGCCAGCAGTTACTCCGGGACAGAAAAAGAGACCCAGTACTTC	CASSYSGTEKETQYF
TRBV4-1	TRBJ2-7	-	once	TGCGCCAGCAGCCACAAGGTGGGGGGGCTCTACGAGCAGTACTTC	CASSHKVGGLYEQYF
TRBV5-4	TRBJ1-4	TRBD1	-	TGTGCCAGCAGCTTGCCAGCCGGGACAGGGGGCGCAGGTGAAAAACTGTTTTTT	CASSLPAGTGGAGEKLFF
TRBV7-8	TRBJ2-7	-	-	TGTGCCAGCAGCCAGAGACGGGGATTACAACACGAGCAGTACTTC	CASSQRRGLQHEQYF
TRBV7-9	TRBJ2-1	-	many	TGTGCCAGCAGCCCACCAGGATGGCGGGAAAATGAGCAGTTCTTC	CASSPPGWRENEQFF
TRBV5-1	TRBJ1-1	-	many	TGCGCCAGCAGCCTACAGGACCAGTACACTGAAGCTTTCTTT	CASSLQDQYTEAFF
TRBV10-3	TRBJ1-2	TRBD1	many	TGTGCCATCAGAGACAGGGGGAGAGAGGGCTACACCTTC	CAIRDRGREGYTF
TRBV11-2	TRBJ2-7	TRBD1	many	TGTGCCAGCAGCTGGGGGACAGGGCTCGAGCAGTACTTC	CASSWGTGLEQYF
TRBV3-1	TRBJ1-6	-	many	TGTGCCAGCAGCCAAGATTCGGCAGCTCGGTTGAATTCACCCCTCCACTTT	CASSQDSAARLNSPLHF
TRBV24-1	TRBJ2-2	-	many	TGTGCCACCAGTGATTTGCCGAGCCGAATCGGGGGCGCAATTAGAACCGGGGAGCTGTTTTTT	CATSDLPSRIGGAIRTGELFF
TRBV5-1	TRBJ2-2	-	many	TGCGCCAGCGGGGGACACAGCGCGAACACCGGGGAGCTGTTTTTT	CASGGHSANTGELFF
TRBV27	TRBJ2-7	-	many	TGTGCCAGCAGTTTAGGGGGGGACAGCACCTACGAGCAGTACTTC	CASSLGGDSTYEQYF
TRBV2	TRBJ2-2	TRBD1	few	TGTGCCAGCAGTGTGGGAACAGGGGACACCGGGGAGCTGTTTTTT	CASSVGTGDTGELFF
TRBV5-1	TRBJ2-3	TRBD1	-	TGCGCCAGCAGCTACCGGGACAGGGCAGCAGATACGCAGTATTTT	CASSYRDRAADTQYF
TRBV20-1	TRBJ2-7	-	many	TGCAGTGCTGGGACGTCGGGGGAGCAGTACTTC	CSAGTSGEQYF
TRBV6-1	TRBJ2-4	TRBD1	many	TGTGCCAGCAGTGAATGGGACAGCGGATCCAACATTCAGTACTTC	CASSEWDSGSNIQYF
TRBV19	TRBJ2-6	TRBD1	few	TGTGCCAGTAGTATACCGGGACAGGGGTTTGACGTCCTGACTTTC	CASSIPGQGFDVLTF
TRBV30	TRBJ1-5	-	few	TGTGCCTCAGACGGGGATGTGGGGATCGGGCAGCCCCAGCATTTT	CASDGDVGIGQPQHF
TRBV20-1	TRBJ2-2	-	few	TGCAGTGCTAGGGGCCGAGGGGATCCAAAGAACACCGGGGAGCTGTTTTTT	CSARGRGDPKNTGELFF
TRBV6-5	TRBJ2-7	-	-	TGTGCCAGCAGTTACGCGGACAGTAGCTACGAGCAGTACTTC	CASSYADSSYEQYF
TRBV28	TRBJ2-7	-	many	TGTGCCAGCAGTTTGCCCCTTGAGTCCTACGAGCAGTACTTC	CASSLPLESYEQYF
TRBV19	TRBJ1-5	-	-	TGTGCCAGTAGTATAGGCCTGCGGGGGGTCAATCAGCCCCAGCATTTT	CASSIGLRGVNQPQHF
TRBV20-1	TRBJ2-5	TRBD2	few	TGCAGTGCACCGGGACTAGCGGGAGGAATTGGCCAAGAGACCCAGTACTTC	CSAPGLAGGIGQETQYF
TRBV5-1	TRBJ2-7	-	many	TGTGCCAGCAGCCCCAGGGGCACCTACGAGCAGTACTTC	CASSPRGTYEQYF
TRBV20-1	TRBJ2-7	-	many	TGCAGTGCTAGAAGACTAGGGGATTCATACGAGCAGTACTTC	CSARRLGDSYEQYF
TRBV3-1	TRBJ1-5	TRBD1	many	TGTGCCAGCAGTCCTGGACAGGGGTACCAGCCCCAGCATTTT	CASSPGQGYQPQHF
TRBV11-1	TRBJ2-7	-	many	TGTGCCAGCAGCTCCACCCAGGGGGGCGGCGAGCAGTACTTC	CASSSTQGGGEQYF
TRBV15	TRBJ2-7	-	-	TGTGCCACCAGCCGGGCAGGGGTTACCGGATACGAGCAGTACTTC	CATSRAGVTGYEQYF
TRBV6-5	TRBJ2-3	-	many	TGTGCCAGCAGTTACGGGACGACTCCGACCCCCACACACACACGAGATACGCAGTATTTT	CASSYGTTPTPTHTRDTQYF
TRBV7-9	TRBJ2-1	-	few	TGTGCCAGCAGCTTTGCCCAAACCTACAATGAGCAGTTCTTC	CASSFAQTYNEQFF
TRBV20-1	TRBJ2-3	TRBD2	few	TGCAGTGCTAGTGGTACTAGCGGGGGTAGTGATACGCAGTATTTT	CSASGTSGGSDTQYF
TRBV30	TRBJ2-2	TRBD1	-	TGTGCCTGGAGTTCTCAGGGGGCCGGCACCGGGGAGCTGTTTTTT	CAWSSQGAGTGELFF
TRBV7-7	TRBJ2-7	-	many	TGTGCTAGCAGCCTAGATCTTACAGGGTCTAAGTACTTC	CASSLDLTGSKYF
TRBV5-1	TRBJ2-1	TRBD2	once	TGTGCCAGCAGCTCAATCCTGACTAGCGGGAGCTACAATGAGCAGTTCTTC	CASSSILTSGSYNEQFF
TRBV20-1	TRBJ2-1	TRBD2	few	TGCAGTGCTAGGTCCCCGAGCGGGAGTTCCTACAATGAGCAGTTCTTC	CSARSPSGSSYNEQFF
TRBV9	TRBJ1-2	-	-	TGTGCCAGCAGCGTGGGAATCCATGGCTACACCTTC	CASSVGIHGYTF
TRBV7-9	TRBJ1-3	-	-	TGTGCCAGCAGCTTAGGGACCGTAACGGCTGGAAACACCATATATTTT	CASSLGTVTAGNTIYF
TRBV30	TRBJ1-1	-	-	TGTGCCTGGAGTCAGGGAGGGTCTGAAGCTTTCTTT	CAWSQGGSEAFF
TRBV6-2/TRBV6-3	TRBJ2-3	TRBD2	many	TGTGCCAGCTGTATGGGGGGGTCCGGAGATACGCAGTATTTT	CASCMGGSGDTQYF
TRBV20-1	TRBJ2-7	-	-	TGCAGTGCTCTCCTTAAATACGAGCAGTACTTC	CSALLKYEQYF
TRBV4-2	TRBJ2-7	-	-	TGTGCCAGCAGCCAAGATGTTACCGCGAGCTCCTACGAGCAGTACTTC	CASSQDVTASSYEQYF
TRBV4-1	TRBJ1-5	-	-	TGCGCCAGCAGCCGACGGGGTTTAAATCAGCCCCAGCATTTT	CASSRRGLNQPQHF
TRBV20-1	TRBJ2-5	-	many	TGCAGTGCTATAGATCTTCGGCCTGAGACCCAGTACTTC	CSAIDLRPETQYF
TRBV6-2/TRBV6-3	TRBJ1-5	-	many	TGTGCCAGCAGTGAGGCCGGGGGTGGGGGCAATCAGCCCCAGCATTTT	CASSEAGGGGNQPQHF
TRBV7-9	TRBJ1-5	-	few	TGTGCCAGCAGCTTAGGGGATACAAGAAACAATCAGCCCCAGCATTTT	CASSLGDTRNNQPQHF
TRBV27	TRBJ1-2	-	-	TGTGCCAGCAGTTTCTTAGGAGCAGACGGGGGTTTATATGGCTACACCTTC	CASSFLGADGGLYGYTF
TRBV3-1	TRBJ2-7	TRBD2	many	TGTGCCAGCAGCCTACCCGTCGGTACCGGGGGGGAGCAGTACTTC	CASSLPVGTGGEQYF
TRBV19	TRBJ1-5	TRBD1	-	TGTGCCAGTAGGCACCGGGACAGGGGTCCCCAGCCCCAGCATTTT	CASRHRDRGPQPQHF
TRBV6-1	TRBJ2-3	-	few	TGTGCCAGCATTACTGGGGATACGCAGTATTTT	CASITGDTQYF
TRBV19	TRBJ2-5	-	many	TGTGCCAGCCGGGGGACGGACCAAGAGACCCAGTACTTC	CASRGTDQETQYF
TRBV27	TRBJ1-1	TRBD1	many	TGTGCCAGCAGCCGTCGGACAGGGGCGGCTGAAGCTTTCTTT	CASSRRTGAAEAFF
TRBV20-1	TRBJ1-6	TRBD1	-	TGCAGTGCTAGTCGGACAGGCTCCTATAATTCACCCCTCCACTTT	CSASRTGSYNSPLHF
TRBV7-9	TRBJ1-2	TRBD1	few	TGTGCCAGCAGCGGAGCGACCGACAGGGTTAGCTATGGCTACACCTTC	CASSGATDRVSYGYTF
TRBV9	TRBJ1-1	TRBD1	-	TGTGCCAGCAGCCCCAGGGCGGCCGGGACAGAGAACACTGAAGCTTTCTTT	CASSPRAAGTENTEAFF